One sample yielded the 4 T cell receptor beta chains listed below, sequenced in a study of blood T cell repertoires in COVID-19. TCRdb's copy holds only in-frame clones and misses some; the assay was immunoSEQ multiplex PCR. The repertoire holds under 250,000 clones, with more than 70% as singletons. Source material: peripheral blood. These receptor sequences come from a woman of 80 years or more with acute or convalescent COVID-19.

The V call is TRBV6-5, the J call TRBJ1-1; no reliable D call. This CDR3 spans 15 amino acids. Germline loops: CDR1 MNHEY, CDR2 SVGAGI. V lost 2 bases and J 1 base, leaving 11 bases between the germline ends. In DNA, the CDR3 is TGTGCCAGCAGTTACACTACTGGAGCGAACACTGAAGCTTTCTTT. This sequence encodes CASSYTTGANTEAFF.

The J gene is TRBJ1-5, the V gene TRBV3-1 (or the pseudogene TRBV3-2), with D tentatively TRBD1 (5 bases). The germline gives CDR1 LGHDT, CDR2 YNNKEL (reference sequence). CDR3 length: 13 amino acids. With 3 bases removed from V and 2 bases from J, the gap between germline ends came to 5 bases. CDR3 in DNA: TGTGCCAGCAGCCAGACAGGCAATCAGCCCCAGCATTTT. Its translation is CASSQTGNQPQHF.

The chain joins TRBV30 to TRBJ1-5; 8 nucleotides align to TRBD1. The CDR3 has 14 residues. Germline V CDR1 and CDR2: GTSNPN, SVGIG (reference sequence). With V trimmed by 1 base and J by 6 bases, 5 bases remained unmatched. The CDR3 protein is CAWSGRGRAQPQHF. The CDR3 nucleotides read TGTGCCTGGAGTGGCAGGGGGCGCGCTCAGCCCCAGCATTTT.

This chain joins TRBV2 and TRBJ1-1; unclear D gene. This CDR3 is 13 amino acids long. Trimming pared 7 bases from V and 4 bases from J, leaving 13 bases between. Germline lookup yields CDR1 SNHLY and CDR2 FYNNEI. CDR3 sequence (DNA): TGTGCCAGCACTCGGGAGGATCGCACTGAAGCTTTCTTT. Encoded protein: CASTREDRTEAFF.